Listed below are T cell receptor beta chains from one sample, sequenced in a study of cytomegalovirus exposure and HLA in healthy donors. Assay used: immunoSEQ multiplex PCR; TCRdb lists only in-frame clones, some missing. The sample table includes about 140,000 clones. Sequenced material: PBMCs. The source is a middle-aged man in good health and CMV-seronegative. CDR3s include the opening cysteine and the closing phenylalanine or tryptophan. Fields, in order: CDR3 protein, CDR3 DNA, CDR3 length, V gene, D gene, J gene. The D gene is left open where the match is weak.

CDR3 protein: CASSELTPTPGGPSTQYF
CDR3 DNA: TGTGCCAGCTCAGAGCTAACCCCAACGCCGGGGGGCCCAAGTACGCAGTATTTT
CDR3 length: 18
V gene: TRBV18
D gene: -
J gene: TRBJ2-3

CDR3 protein: CASSLDGLNTEAFF
CDR3 DNA: TGTGCCAGCAGCTTAGATGGACTTAACACTGAAGCTTTCTTT
CDR3 length: 14
V gene: TRBV11-2
D gene: -
J gene: TRBJ1-1

CDR3 protein: CATSSWSSGANVLTF
CDR3 DNA: TGTGCCACCAGCAGCTGGAGCTCTGGGGCCAACGTCCTGACTTTC
CDR3 length: 15
V gene: TRBV15
D gene: -
J gene: TRBJ2-6

CDR3 protein: CASSGVPDTQYF
CDR3 DNA: TGTGCCAGTAGCGGGGTCCCGGATACGCAGTATTTT
CDR3 length: 12
V gene: TRBV6-1
D gene: TRBD2
J gene: TRBJ2-3

CDR3 protein: CASSIYRGGTEAFF
CDR3 DNA: TGCGCCAGCAGCATCTACAGGGGTGGCACTGAAGCTTTCTTT
CDR3 length: 14
V gene: TRBV5-1
D gene: TRBD1
J gene: TRBJ1-1

CDR3 protein: CASSYGGEKLFF
CDR3 DNA: TGTGCCAGCAGCTACGGGGGGGAAAAACTGTTTTTT
CDR3 length: 12
V gene: TRBV14
D gene: -
J gene: TRBJ1-4

CDR3 protein: CASSSSYEQYF
CDR3 DNA: TGCGCCAGCAGCTCCAGCTACGAGCAGTACTTC
CDR3 length: 11
V gene: TRBV5-1
D gene: -
J gene: TRBJ2-7

CDR3 protein: CASSSAGANYGYTF
CDR3 DNA: TGTGCCAGCAGTTCCGCCGGAGCTAACTATGGCTACACCTTC
CDR3 length: 14
V gene: TRBV6-5
D gene: -
J gene: TRBJ1-2

CDR3 protein: CASSLELAEQETQYF
CDR3 DNA: TGCGCCAGCAGCTTGGAACTAGCGGAGCAAGAGACCCAGTACTTC
CDR3 length: 15
V gene: TRBV5-1
D gene: TRBD2
J gene: TRBJ2-5

CDR3 protein: CASSISRDEKLFF
CDR3 DNA: TGTGCCAGTAGTATATCCAGGGATGAAAAACTGTTTTTT
CDR3 length: 13
V gene: TRBV19
D gene: -
J gene: TRBJ1-4

CDR3 protein: CASSHAPGLAGGELFF
CDR3 DNA: TGCGCCAGCAGCCATGCACCGGGACTAGCGGGCGGGGAGCTGTTTTTT
CDR3 length: 16
V gene: TRBV4-1
D gene: TRBD2
J gene: TRBJ2-2

CDR3 protein: CASRTDRAGGYTF
CDR3 DNA: TGTGCCAGCAGGACAGACAGGGCTGGTGGCTACACCTTC
CDR3 length: 13
V gene: TRBV5-6
D gene: TRBD1
J gene: TRBJ1-2

CDR3 protein: CASSGGYEQYF
CDR3 DNA: TGTGCCAGCAGTGGCGGTTACGAGCAGTACTTC
CDR3 length: 11
V gene: TRBV25-1
D gene: -
J gene: TRBJ2-7

CDR3 protein: CAISRAGTGEFNAIYF
CDR3 DNA: TGTGCCATCAGTAGGGCCGGGACAGGGGAATTTAACGCCATATATTTT
CDR3 length: 16
V gene: TRBV10-3
D gene: TRBD1
J gene: TRBJ1-3

CDR3 protein: CASSQSGGLSYEQYF
CDR3 DNA: TGTGCCAGCAGTCAAAGCGGGGGCCTCTCCTACGAGCAGTACTTC
CDR3 length: 15
V gene: TRBV11-2
D gene: TRBD2
J gene: TRBJ2-7

CDR3 protein: CASSMGVASGGEETQYF
CDR3 DNA: TGCGCCAGCAGCATGGGAGTGGCTAGCGGGGGGGAAGAGACCCAGTACTTC
CDR3 length: 17
V gene: TRBV5-1
D gene: TRBD2
J gene: TRBJ2-5

CDR3 protein: CASTMDRGTEAFF
CDR3 DNA: TGTGCCAGCACCATGGACAGGGGGACTGAAGCTTTCTTT
CDR3 length: 13
V gene: TRBV5-4
D gene: TRBD1
J gene: TRBJ1-1

CDR3 protein: CASSAEGQGYEKLFF
CDR3 DNA: TGTGCCAGCAGCGCCGAAGGGCAGGGGTATGAAAAACTGTTTTTT
CDR3 length: 15
V gene: TRBV2
D gene: -
J gene: TRBJ1-4

CDR3 protein: CASSWAPTNEKLFF
CDR3 DNA: TGTGCCAGCAGCTGGGCCCCAACTAATGAAAAACTGTTTTTT
CDR3 length: 14
V gene: TRBV5-5
D gene: -
J gene: TRBJ1-4

CDR3 protein: CASSDSRPQGAYSNQPQHF
CDR3 DNA: TGTGCCAGCAGTGACTCCCGGCCCCAGGGGGCGTACAGCAATCAGCCCCAGCATTTT
CDR3 length: 19
V gene: TRBV6-4
D gene: TRBD1
J gene: TRBJ1-5

CDR3 protein: CASSQEGAGGGHAGYTF
CDR3 DNA: TGCGCCAGCAGCCAAGAAGGTGCGGGGGGCGGACATGCCGGCTACACCTTC
CDR3 length: 17
V gene: TRBV4-1
D gene: -
J gene: TRBJ1-2

CDR3 protein: CASRDRGETQYF
CDR3 DNA: TGTGCCAGTAGGGACAGGGGAGAGACCCAGTACTTC
CDR3 length: 12
V gene: TRBV19
D gene: TRBD1
J gene: TRBJ2-5

CDR3 protein: CASSGIGDSETQYF
CDR3 DNA: TGTGCCAGCAGTGGAATCGGGGATTCGGAGACCCAGTACTTC
CDR3 length: 14
V gene: TRBV2
D gene: -
J gene: TRBJ2-5

CDR3 protein: CASRQDRHYEQYF
CDR3 DNA: TGTGCCAGCAGGCAGGACAGGCATTACGAGCAGTACTTC
CDR3 length: 13
V gene: TRBV5-4
D gene: TRBD1
J gene: TRBJ2-7

CDR3 protein: CASSITGGAEAFF
CDR3 DNA: TGTGCCAGTAGTATAACAGGTGGAGCTGAAGCTTTCTTT
CDR3 length: 13
V gene: TRBV19
D gene: -
J gene: TRBJ1-1

CDR3 protein: CASSLSPVRGNERLFF
CDR3 DNA: TGTGCCAGCAGCCTCTCCCCGGTCCGGGGGAATGAAAGACTGTTTTTT
CDR3 length: 16
V gene: TRBV7-3
D gene: -
J gene: TRBJ1-4

CDR3 protein: CASSEGGGNQPQHF
CDR3 DNA: TGTGCCAGCAGTGAAGGGGGAGGGAATCAGCCCCAGCATTTT
CDR3 length: 14
V gene: TRBV6-4
D gene: -
J gene: TRBJ1-5

CDR3 protein: CASSSTISEQFF
CDR3 DNA: TGTGCCAGCAGTTCGACTATAAGTGAGCAGTTCTTC
CDR3 length: 12
V gene: TRBV28
D gene: -
J gene: TRBJ2-1

CDR3 protein: CASSSLPGTGSEAFF
CDR3 DNA: TGTGCCAGCAGCTCACTACCCGGGACAGGTTCTGAAGCTTTCTTT
CDR3 length: 15
V gene: TRBV7-2
D gene: TRBD1
J gene: TRBJ1-1

CDR3 protein: CASSLEPRETQYF
CDR3 DNA: TGTGCCAGCAGCTTGGAGCCTCGAGAGACCCAGTACTTC
CDR3 length: 13
V gene: TRBV5-4
D gene: -
J gene: TRBJ2-5

CDR3 protein: CASSVAEGWADTQYF
CDR3 DNA: TGTGCCAGCAGCGTAGCAGAGGGATGGGCAGATACGCAGTATTTT
CDR3 length: 15
V gene: TRBV9
D gene: -
J gene: TRBJ2-3

CDR3 protein: CAISVGRDRGSFGYTF
CDR3 DNA: TGTGCCATCAGTGTCGGCCGGGACAGGGGATCCTTTGGCTACACCTTC
CDR3 length: 16
V gene: TRBV10-3
D gene: TRBD1
J gene: TRBJ1-2

CDR3 protein: CASSLDLALKETQYF
CDR3 DNA: TGCGCCAGCAGCTTGGACCTAGCGTTAAAAGAGACCCAGTACTTC
CDR3 length: 15
V gene: TRBV5-1
D gene: -
J gene: TRBJ2-5

CDR3 protein: CASKRSQLAGGGNTIYF
CDR3 DNA: TGTGCCAGTAAAAGGAGCCAGTTAGCGGGCGGTGGAAACACCATATATTTT
CDR3 length: 17
V gene: TRBV19
D gene: -
J gene: TRBJ1-3

CDR3 protein: CASSFARAMNTEAFF
CDR3 DNA: TGTGCCAGCAGCTTCGCGAGGGCGATGAACACTGAAGCTTTCTTT
CDR3 length: 15
V gene: TRBV5-4
D gene: -
J gene: TRBJ1-1

CDR3 protein: CASSFQGKNSQYF
CDR3 DNA: TGTGCCAGCAGCTTCCAGGGGAAGAATTCGCAGTATTTT
CDR3 length: 13
V gene: TRBV7-2
D gene: -
J gene: TRBJ2-3

CDR3 protein: CASSFGTGGMDGYTF
CDR3 DNA: TGCGCCAGCAGCTTCGGGACAGGGGGCATGGATGGCTACACCTTC
CDR3 length: 15
V gene: TRBV5-1
D gene: TRBD1
J gene: TRBJ1-2

CDR3 protein: CASTPRQGYEQYF
CDR3 DNA: TGTGCCAGCACCCCCCGACAGGGCTACGAGCAGTACTTC
CDR3 length: 13
V gene: TRBV6-5
D gene: TRBD1
J gene: TRBJ2-7

CDR3 protein: CASSQGTRNTIYF
CDR3 DNA: TGTGCCAGCAGTCAGGGGACACGAAACACCATATATTTT
CDR3 length: 13
V gene: TRBV28
D gene: -
J gene: TRBJ1-3

CDR3 protein: CASSPARGGGETQYF
CDR3 DNA: TGTGCCAGCAGCCCCGCCCGGGGCGGGGGAGAGACCCAGTACTTC
CDR3 length: 15
V gene: TRBV4-2
D gene: TRBD2
J gene: TRBJ2-5

CDR3 protein: CASSLVGVNTEAFF
CDR3 DNA: TGTGCCAGCAGCTTGGTCGGGGTAAACACTGAAGCTTTCTTT
CDR3 length: 14
V gene: TRBV5-4
D gene: -
J gene: TRBJ1-1

CDR3 protein: CASSRTGGNADTQYF
CDR3 DNA: TGTGCCAGCAGCCGAACAGGGGGCAACGCAGATACGCAGTATTTT
CDR3 length: 15
V gene: TRBV7-2
D gene: TRBD1
J gene: TRBJ2-3